Given below is one TCR beta chain in context. Its antigen is unidentified. Profiling relied on immunoSEQ multiplex PCR, and the TCRdb table lists in-frame clones only, not all of them. The table includes roughly 60,000 clones, over 75% detected once. This record belongs to a study of OX40 agonist ivuxolimab in advanced cancers. General study points: Averaged across samples, CD8+ T cells carried more expanded clones than CD4+ did.

The TCR comes from an adult with an advanced solid tumor such as melanoma, head and neck, liver or kidney cancer. The sequences come from CD4+ or CD8+ T cells sorted from blood, collected in a trial of the OX40 agonist ivuxolimab.

For the CDR3, the DNA is TGTGCCAGCAGTGAAGCGGGCCCGAACACTGAAGCTTTCTTT. Its translation is CASSEAGPNTEAFF. This chain uses TRBV6-1 with TRBJ1-1, with D unresolved. The CDR3 is made up of 14 amino acids. Germline V gene data show CDR1 as MNHNS and CDR2 as SASEGT. The V end was cut by 0 bases, the J end by 1 base, with 6 bases between.